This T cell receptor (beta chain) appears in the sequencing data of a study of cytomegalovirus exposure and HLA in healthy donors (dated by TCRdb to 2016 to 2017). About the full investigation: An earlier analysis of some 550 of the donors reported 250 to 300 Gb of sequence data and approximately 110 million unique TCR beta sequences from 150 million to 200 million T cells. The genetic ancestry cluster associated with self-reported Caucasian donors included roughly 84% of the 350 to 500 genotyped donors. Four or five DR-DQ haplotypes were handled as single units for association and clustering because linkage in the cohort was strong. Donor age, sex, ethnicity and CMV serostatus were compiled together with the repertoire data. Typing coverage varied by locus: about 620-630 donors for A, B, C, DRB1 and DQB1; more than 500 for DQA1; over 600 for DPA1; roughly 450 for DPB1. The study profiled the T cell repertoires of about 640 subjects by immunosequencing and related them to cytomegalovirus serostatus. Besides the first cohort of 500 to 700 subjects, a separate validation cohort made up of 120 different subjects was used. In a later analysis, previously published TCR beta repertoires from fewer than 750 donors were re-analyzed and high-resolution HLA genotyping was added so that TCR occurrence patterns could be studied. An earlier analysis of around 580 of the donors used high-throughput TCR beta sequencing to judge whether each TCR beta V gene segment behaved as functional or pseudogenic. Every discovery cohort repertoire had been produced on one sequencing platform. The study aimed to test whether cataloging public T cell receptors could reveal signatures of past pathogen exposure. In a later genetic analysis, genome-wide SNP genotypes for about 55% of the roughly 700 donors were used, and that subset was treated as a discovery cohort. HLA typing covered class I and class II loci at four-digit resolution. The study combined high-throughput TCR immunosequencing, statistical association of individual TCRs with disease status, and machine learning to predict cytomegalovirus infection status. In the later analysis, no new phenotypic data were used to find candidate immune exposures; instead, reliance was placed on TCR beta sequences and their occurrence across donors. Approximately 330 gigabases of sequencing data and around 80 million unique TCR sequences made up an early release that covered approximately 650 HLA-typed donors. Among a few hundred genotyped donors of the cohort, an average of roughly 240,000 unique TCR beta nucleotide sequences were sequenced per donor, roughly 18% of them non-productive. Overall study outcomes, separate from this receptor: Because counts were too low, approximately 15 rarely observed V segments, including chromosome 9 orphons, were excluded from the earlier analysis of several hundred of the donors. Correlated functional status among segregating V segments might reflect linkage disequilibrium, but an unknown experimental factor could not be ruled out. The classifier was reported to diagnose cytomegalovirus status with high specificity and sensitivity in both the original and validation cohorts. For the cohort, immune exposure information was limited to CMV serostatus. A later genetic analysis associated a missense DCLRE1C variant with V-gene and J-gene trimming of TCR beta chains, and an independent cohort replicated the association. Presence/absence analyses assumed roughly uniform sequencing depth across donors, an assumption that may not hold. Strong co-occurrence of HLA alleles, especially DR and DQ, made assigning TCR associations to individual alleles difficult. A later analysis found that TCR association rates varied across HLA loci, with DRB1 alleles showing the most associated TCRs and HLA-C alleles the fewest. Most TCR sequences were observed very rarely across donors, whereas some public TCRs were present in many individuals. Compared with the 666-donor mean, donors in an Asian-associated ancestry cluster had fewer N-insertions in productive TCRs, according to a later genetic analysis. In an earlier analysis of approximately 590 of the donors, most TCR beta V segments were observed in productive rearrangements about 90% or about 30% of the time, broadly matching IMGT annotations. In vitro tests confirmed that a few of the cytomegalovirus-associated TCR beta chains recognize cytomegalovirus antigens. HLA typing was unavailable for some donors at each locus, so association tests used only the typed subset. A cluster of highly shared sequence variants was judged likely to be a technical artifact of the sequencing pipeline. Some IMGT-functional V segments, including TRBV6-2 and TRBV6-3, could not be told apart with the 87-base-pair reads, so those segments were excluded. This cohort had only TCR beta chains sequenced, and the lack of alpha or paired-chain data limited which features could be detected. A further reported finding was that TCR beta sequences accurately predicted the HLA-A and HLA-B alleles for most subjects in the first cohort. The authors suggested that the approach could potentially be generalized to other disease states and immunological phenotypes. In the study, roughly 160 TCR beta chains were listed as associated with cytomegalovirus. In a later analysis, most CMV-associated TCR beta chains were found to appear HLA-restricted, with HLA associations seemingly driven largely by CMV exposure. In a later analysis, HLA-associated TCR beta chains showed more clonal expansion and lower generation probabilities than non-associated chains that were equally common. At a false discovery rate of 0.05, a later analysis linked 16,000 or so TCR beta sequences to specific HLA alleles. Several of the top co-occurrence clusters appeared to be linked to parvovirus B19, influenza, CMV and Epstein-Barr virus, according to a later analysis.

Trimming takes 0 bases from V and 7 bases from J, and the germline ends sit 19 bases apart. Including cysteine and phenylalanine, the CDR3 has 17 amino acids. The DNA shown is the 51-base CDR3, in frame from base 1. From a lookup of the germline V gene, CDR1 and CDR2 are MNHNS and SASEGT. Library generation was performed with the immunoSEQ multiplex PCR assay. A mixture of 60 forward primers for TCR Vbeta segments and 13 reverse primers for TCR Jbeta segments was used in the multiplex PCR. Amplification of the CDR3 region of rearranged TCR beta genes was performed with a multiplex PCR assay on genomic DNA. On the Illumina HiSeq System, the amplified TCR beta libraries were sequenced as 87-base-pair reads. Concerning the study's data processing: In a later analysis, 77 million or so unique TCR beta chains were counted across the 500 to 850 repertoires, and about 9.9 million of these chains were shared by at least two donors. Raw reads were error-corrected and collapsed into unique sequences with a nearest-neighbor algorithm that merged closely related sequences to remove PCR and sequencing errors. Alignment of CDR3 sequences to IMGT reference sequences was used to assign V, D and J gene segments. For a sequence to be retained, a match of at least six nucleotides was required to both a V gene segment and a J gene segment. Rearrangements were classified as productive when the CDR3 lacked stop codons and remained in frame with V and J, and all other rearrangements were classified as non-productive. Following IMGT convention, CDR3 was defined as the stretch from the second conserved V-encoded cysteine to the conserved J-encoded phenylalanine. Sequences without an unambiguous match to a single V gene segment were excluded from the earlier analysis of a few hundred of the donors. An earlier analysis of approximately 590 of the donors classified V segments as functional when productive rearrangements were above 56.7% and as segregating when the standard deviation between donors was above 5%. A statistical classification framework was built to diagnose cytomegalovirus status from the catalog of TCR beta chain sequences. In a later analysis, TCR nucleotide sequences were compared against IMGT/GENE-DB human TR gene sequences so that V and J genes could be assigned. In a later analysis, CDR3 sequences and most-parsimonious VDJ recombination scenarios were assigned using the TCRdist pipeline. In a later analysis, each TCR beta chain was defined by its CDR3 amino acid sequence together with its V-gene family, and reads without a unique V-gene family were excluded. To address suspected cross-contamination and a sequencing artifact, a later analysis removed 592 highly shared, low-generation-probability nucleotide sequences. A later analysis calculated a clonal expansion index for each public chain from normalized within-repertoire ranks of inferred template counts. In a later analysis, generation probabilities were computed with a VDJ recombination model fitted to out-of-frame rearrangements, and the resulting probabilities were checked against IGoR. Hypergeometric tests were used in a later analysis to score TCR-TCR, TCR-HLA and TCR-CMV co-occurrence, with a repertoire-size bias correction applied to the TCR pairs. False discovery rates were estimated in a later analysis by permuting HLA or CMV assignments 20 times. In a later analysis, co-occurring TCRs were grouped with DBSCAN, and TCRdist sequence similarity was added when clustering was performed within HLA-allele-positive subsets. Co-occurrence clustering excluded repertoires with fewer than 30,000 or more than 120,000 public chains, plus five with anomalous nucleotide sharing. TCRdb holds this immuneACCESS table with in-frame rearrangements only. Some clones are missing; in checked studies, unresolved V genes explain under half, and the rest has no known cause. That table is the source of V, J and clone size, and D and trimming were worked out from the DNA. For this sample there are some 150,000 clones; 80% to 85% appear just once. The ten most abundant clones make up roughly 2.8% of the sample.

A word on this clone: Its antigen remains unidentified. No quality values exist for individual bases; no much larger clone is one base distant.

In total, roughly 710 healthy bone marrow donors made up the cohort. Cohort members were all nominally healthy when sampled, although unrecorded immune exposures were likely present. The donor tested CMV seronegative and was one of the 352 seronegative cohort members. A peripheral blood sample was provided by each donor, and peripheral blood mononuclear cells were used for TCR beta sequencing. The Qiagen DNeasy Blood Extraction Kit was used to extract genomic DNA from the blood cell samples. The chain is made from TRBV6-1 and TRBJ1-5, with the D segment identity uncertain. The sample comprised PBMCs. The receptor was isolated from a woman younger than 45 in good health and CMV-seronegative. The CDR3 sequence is CASSEALRVGAGQPQHF. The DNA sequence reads TGTGCCAGCAGTGAAGCGCTTCGGGTGGGCGCGGGGCAGCCCCAGCATTTT.